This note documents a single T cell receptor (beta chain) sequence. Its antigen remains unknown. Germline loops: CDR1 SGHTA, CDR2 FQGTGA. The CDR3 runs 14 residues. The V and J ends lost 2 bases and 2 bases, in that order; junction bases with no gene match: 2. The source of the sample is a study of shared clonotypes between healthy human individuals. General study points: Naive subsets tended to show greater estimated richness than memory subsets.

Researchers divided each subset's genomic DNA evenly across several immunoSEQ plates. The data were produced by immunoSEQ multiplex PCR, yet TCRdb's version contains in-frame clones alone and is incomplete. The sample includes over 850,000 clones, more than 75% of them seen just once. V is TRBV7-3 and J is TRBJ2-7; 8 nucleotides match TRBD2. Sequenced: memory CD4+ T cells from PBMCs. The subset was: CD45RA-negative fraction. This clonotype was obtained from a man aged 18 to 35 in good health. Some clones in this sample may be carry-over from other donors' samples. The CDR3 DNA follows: TGTGCCAGCAGCTTACGGGAGGGGCCCTACGAGCAGTACTTC. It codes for CASSLREGPYEQYF.